This TCR beta chain stems from a study of cytomegalovirus exposure and HLA in healthy donors. 60 Vbeta and 13 Jbeta primers were used in PCR. Clones were read by immunoSEQ multiplex PCR, and TCRdb kept only the in-frame ones, dropping some. Here the sample spans some 120,000 clones, roughly 69% being singletons. The sample was PBMCs. The clonotype was recovered from a woman in her 40s in good health and CMV-seropositive.

CDR3 nucleotide sequence: TGCGCCAGCAGCCAAGGGAGGGGACAGGGGGAGGACTATGGCTACACCTTC. Translated: CASSQGRGQGEDYGYTF. This rearrangement joins TRBV4-3 to TRBJ1-2, with 11 bases identical to TRBD1. Germline V gene data show CDR1 as LGHNA and CDR2 as YSLEER. J lost 3 bases, V lost 1 base, and 7 bases had no gene match. This CDR3 is built from 17 residues.